One T cell receptor (beta chain) is described in this entry. The record originates from a study of metastatic and nonmetastatic thyroid tumors. Under the authors' procedure: A papillary thyroid cancer distant-metastasis classifier was built from CDR3 differences across clinicopathological groups. TCRdb reanalyzed the PCR reads via MiXCR. TCRdb, not the original authors, processed these V and J calls. This table has roughly 11,000 clones, around 25% appearing once. The germline V gene has CDR1 GTSNPN and CDR2 SVGIG (reference sequence). The CDR3 runs 13 residues. V lost 5 bases to trimming and J lost 2 bases, with 11 bases between them. No patient received treatment before thyroid surgery.

The sequence was obtained from a male donor with papillary thyroid cancer or a benign thyroid nodule (not recorded which). Some clones in this sample may be carry-over from other donors' samples. The source material was adjacent normal tissue. This sequence joins TRBV30 and TRBJ2-3, with D possibly matching TRBD2 (6 bases). The CDR3 sequence is CAWDRGTTDTQYF. The CDR3 coding sequence is TGTGCCTGGGACCGCGGGACCACAGATACGCAGTATTTT.